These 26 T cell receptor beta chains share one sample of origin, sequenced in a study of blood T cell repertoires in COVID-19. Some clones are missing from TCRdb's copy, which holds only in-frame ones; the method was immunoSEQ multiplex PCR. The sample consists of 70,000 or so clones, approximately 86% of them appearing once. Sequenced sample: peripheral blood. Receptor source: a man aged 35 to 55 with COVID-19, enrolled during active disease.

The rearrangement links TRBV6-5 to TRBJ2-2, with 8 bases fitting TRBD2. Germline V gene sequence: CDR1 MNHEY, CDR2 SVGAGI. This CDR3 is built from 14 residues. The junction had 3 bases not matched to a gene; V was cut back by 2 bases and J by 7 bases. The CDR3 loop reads CASSYDRGGGELFF. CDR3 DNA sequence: TGTGCCAGCAGTTACGACCGGGGGGGCGGGGAGCTGTTTTTT.

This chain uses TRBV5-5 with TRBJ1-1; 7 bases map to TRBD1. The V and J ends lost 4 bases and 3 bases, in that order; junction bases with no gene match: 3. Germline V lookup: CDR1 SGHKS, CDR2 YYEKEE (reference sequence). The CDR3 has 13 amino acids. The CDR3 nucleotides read TGTGCCAGCAGCAAAGACAGGGACACTGAAGCTTTCTTT. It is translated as CASSKDRDTEAFF.

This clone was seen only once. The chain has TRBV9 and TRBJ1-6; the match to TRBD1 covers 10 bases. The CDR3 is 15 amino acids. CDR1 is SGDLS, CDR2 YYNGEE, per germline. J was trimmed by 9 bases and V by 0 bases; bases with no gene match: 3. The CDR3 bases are TGTGCCAGCAGCGTAGAGGGGACAGGGGCTTCACCCCTCCACTTT. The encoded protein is CASSVEGTGASPLHF.

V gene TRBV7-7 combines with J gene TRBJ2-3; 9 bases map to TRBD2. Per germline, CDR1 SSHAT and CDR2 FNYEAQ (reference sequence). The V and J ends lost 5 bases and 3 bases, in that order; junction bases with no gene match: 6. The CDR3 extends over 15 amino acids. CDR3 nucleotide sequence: TGTGCCAGCAGCCCAACGACTAGCGGTACAGATACGCAGTATTTT. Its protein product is CASSPTTSGTDTQYF.

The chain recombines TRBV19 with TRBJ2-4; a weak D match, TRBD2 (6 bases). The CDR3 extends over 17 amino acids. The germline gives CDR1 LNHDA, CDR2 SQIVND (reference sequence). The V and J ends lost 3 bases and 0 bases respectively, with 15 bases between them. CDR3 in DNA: TGTGCCAGTAGTATCGGTCGCAGGGAGGTAGCCAAAAACATTCAGTACTTC. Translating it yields CASSIGRREVAKNIQYF. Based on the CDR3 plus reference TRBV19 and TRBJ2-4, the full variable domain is DGGITQSPKYLFRKEGQNVTLSCEQNLNHDAMYWYRQDPGQGLRLIYYSQIVNDFQKGDIAEGYSVSREKKESFPLTVTSAQKNPTAFYLCASSIGRREVAKNIQYFGAGTRLSVL.

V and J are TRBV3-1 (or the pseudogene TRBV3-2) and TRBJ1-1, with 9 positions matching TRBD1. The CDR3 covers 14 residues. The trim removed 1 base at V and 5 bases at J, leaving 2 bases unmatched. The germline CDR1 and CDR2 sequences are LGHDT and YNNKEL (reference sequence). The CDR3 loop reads CASSQADRGTEAFF. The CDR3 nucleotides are TGTGCCAGCAGCCAAGCCGACAGGGGGACTGAAGCTTTCTTT.

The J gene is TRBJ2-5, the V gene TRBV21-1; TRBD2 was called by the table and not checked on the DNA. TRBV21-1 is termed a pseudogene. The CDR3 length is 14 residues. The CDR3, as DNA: TGTGCCAGCAGCAAAGCATATCCTAGAGAGACCCAGTACTTC. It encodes CASSKAYPRETQYF.

This CDR3 is CASTTRRQGPLYGYTF. The CDR3 DNA reads as TGTGCCAGCACTACTCGAAGACAGGGCCCCCTCTATGGCTACACCTTC. This chain joins TRBV2 and TRBJ1-2; the match to TRBD1 covers 7 bases. The CDR3 consists of 16 residues. Germline trimming cut 7 bases from V and 4 bases from J; bases unmatched to any gene: 15. The germline CDR1 and CDR2 sequences are SNHLY and FYNNEI.

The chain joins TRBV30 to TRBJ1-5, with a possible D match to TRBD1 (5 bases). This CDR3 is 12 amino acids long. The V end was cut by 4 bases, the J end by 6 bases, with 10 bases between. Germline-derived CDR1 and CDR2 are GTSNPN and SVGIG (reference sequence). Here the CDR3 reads CAWNRDSQPQHF. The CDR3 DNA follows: TGTGCCTGGAACAGAGACAGTCAGCCCCAGCATTTT. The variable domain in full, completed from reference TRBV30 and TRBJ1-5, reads SQTIHQWPATLVQPVGSPLSLECTVEGTSNPNLYWYRQAAGRGLQLLFYSVGIGQISSEVPQNLSASRPQDRQFILSSKKLLLSDSGFYLCAWNRDSQPQHFGDGTRLSIL.

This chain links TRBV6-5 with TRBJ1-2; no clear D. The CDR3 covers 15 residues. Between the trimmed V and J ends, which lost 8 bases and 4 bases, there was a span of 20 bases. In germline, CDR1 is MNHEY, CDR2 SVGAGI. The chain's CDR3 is CASASQEGFGYGYTF. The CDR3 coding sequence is TGTGCCAGCGCATCCCAGGAGGGATTTGGCTATGGCTACACCTTC.

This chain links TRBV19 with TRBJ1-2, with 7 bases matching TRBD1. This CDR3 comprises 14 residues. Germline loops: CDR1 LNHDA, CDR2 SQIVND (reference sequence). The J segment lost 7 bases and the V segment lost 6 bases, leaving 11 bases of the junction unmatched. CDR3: CASSPQTGTSGYTF. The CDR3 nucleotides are TGTGCCAGTAGCCCCCAGACAGGGACGTCTGGCTACACCTTC.

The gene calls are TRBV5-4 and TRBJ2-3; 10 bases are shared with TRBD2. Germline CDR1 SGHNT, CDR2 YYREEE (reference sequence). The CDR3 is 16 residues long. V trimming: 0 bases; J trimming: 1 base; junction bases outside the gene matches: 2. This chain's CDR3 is CASSLGLAGGTDTQYF. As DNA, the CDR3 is TGTGCCAGCAGCTTGGGGCTAGCGGGGGGCACAGATACGCAGTATTTT.

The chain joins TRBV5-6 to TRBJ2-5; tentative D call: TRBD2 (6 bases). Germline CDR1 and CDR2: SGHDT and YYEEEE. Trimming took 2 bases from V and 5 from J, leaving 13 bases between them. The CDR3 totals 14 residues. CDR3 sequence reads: CASSLGDWEETQYF. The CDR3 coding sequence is TGTGCCAGCAGCTTAGGGGACTGGGAGGAGACCCAGTACTTC. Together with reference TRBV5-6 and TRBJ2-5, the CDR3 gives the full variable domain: DAGVTQSPTHLIKTRGQQVTLRCSPKSGHDTVSWYQQALGQGPQFIFQYYEEEERQRGNFPDRFSGHQFPNYSSELNVNALLLGDSALYLCASSLGDWEETQYFGPGTRLLVL.

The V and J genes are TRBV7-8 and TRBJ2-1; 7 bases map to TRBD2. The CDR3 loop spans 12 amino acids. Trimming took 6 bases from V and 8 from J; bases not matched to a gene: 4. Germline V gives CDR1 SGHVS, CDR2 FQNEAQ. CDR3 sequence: CASSRGVYEQFF. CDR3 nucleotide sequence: TGTGCCAGCAGTCGGGGGGTTTATGAGCAGTTCTTC.

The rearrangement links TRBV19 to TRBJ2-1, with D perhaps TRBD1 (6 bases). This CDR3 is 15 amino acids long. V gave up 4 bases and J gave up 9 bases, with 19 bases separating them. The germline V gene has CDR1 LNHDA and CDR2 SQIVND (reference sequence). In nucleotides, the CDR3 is TGTGCCAGTAGTAGCCGGGGCAGGGGCAGGAGTGAGCAGTTCTTC. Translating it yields CASSSRGRGRSEQFF.

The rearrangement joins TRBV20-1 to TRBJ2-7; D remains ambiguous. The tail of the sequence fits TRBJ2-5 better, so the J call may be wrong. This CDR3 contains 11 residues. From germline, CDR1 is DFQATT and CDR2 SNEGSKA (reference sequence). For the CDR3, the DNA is TGCAGTGCTAGAGATAGGAGGACCCAGTACTTC. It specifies CSARDRRTQYF.

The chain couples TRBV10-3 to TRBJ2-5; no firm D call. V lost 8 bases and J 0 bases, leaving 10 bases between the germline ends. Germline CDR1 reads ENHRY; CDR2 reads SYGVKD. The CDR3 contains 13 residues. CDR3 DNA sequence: TGTGCCATCGGTTTGGCCTACCAAGAGACCCAGTACTTC. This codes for CAIGLAYQETQYF.

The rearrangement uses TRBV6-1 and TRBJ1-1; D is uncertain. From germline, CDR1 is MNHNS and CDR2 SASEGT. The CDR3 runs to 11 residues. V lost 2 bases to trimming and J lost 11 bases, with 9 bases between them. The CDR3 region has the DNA TGTGCCAGCAGTGAACCCTACGAGGCTTTCTTT. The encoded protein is CASSEPYEAFF.

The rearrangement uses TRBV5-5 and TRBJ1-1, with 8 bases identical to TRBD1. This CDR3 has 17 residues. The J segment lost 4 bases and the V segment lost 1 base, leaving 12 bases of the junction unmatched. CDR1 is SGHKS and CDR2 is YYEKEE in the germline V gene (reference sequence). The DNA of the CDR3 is TGTGCCAGCAGCTTGATCGGACTACAAACAGGGGGCACTGAAGCTTTCTTT. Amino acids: CASSLIGLQTGGTEAFF.

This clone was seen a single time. Here the CDR3 reads CASSVRQGVGTGELFF. In DNA form, the CDR3 reads TGTGCCAGCAGCGTCCGACAGGGGGTCGGCACCGGGGAGCTGTTTTTT. This chain joins TRBV9 and TRBJ2-2, with 9 bases matching TRBD1. V lost 2 bases to trimming and J lost 4 bases; unmatched junction nucleotides: 6. Germline V gene lookup returns CDR1 SGDLS and CDR2 YYNGEE. This CDR3 is 16 amino acids long.

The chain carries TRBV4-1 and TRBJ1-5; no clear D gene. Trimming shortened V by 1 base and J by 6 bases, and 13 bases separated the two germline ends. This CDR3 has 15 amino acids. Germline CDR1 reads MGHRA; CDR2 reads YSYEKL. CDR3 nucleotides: TGCGCCAGCAGCCAAGTAGGTGGCCGCGGTCAGCCCCAGCATTTT. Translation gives CASSQVGGRGQPQHF.

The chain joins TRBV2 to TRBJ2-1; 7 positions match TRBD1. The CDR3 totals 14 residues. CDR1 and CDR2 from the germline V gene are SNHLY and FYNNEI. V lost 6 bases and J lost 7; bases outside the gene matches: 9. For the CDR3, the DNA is TGTGCCAGCAGACAGGGGCATGGAGTTAATGAGCAGTTCTTC. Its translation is CASRQGHGVNEQFF.

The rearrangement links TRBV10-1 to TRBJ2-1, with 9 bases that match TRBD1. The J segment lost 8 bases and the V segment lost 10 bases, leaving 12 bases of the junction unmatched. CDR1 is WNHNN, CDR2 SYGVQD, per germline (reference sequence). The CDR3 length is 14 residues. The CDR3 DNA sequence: TGCGCCACCAGACTCGGGACAGGGTCTCATGAGCAGTTCTTC. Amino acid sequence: CATRLGTGSHEQFF.

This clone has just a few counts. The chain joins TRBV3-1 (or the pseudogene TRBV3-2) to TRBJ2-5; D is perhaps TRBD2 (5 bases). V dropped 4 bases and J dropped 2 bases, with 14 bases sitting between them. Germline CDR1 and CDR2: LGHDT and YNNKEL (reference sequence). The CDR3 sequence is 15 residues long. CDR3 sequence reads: CASSRNPSGQETQYF. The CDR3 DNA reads TGTGCCAGCAGCCGCAACCCCTCGGGACAAGAGACCCAGTACTTC.

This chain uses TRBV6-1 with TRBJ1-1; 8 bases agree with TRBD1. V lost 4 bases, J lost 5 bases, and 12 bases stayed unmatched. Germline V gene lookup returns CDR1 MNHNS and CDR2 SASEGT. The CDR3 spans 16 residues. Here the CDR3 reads CASSAEPDRARTEAFF. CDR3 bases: TGTGCCAGCAGTGCTGAACCGGACAGGGCGAGGACTGAAGCTTTCTTT.

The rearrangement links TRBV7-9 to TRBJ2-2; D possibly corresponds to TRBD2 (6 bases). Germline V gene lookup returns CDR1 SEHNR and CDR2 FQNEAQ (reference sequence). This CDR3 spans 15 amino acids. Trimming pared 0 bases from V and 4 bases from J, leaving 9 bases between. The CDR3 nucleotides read TGTGCCAGCAGCTTAGCGGGGGGAACCACCGGGGAGCTGTTTTTT. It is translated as CASSLAGGTTGELFF.